The clone carrying this T cell receptor (beta chain) was counted many times. These data come from a study of OX40 agonist ivuxolimab in advanced cancers. The data were produced by immunoSEQ multiplex PCR, yet TCRdb's version contains in-frame clones alone and is incomplete. The sample has 60,000 to 75,000 clones, about four fifths seen once; the top ten hold about 8%. The CDR3 sequence is 15 residues long. The J segment lost 3 bases and the V segment lost 4 bases, leaving 6 bases of the junction unmatched. Germline-derived CDR1 and CDR2 are SGHNT and YYREEE (reference sequence). This material consisted of CD4+ or CD8+ T cells sorted from blood, taken in a trial of the OX40 agonist ivuxolimab. The rearrangement uses TRBV5-4 and TRBJ1-3, with 8 bases lining up with TRBD1. The TCR sequence derives from an adult with an advanced solid tumor such as melanoma, head and neck, liver or kidney cancer. The CDR3, as DNA: TGTGCCAGCAGCGCTTGGACAGGGAATGGAAACACCATATATTTT. Its translation: CASSAWTGNGNTIYF. The whole variable domain, filled in from reference TRBV5-4 and TRBJ1-3, reads ETGVTQSPTHLIKTRGQQVTLRCSSQSGHNTVSWYQQALGQGPQFIFQYYREEENGRGNFPPRFSGLQFPNYSSELNVNALELDDSALYLCASSAWTGNGNTIYFGEGSWLTVV.